Listed here are 9 T cell receptor beta chains from one sample, sequenced in a study of CD8+ T cells in alopecia areata. RNA, once extracted, was reverse transcribed into cDNA for use as the sequencing template. TCRdb keeps only in-frame clones here, not all; method: immunoSEQ multiplex PCR. The table has a few hundred thousand clones, 35% to 40% seen once. Specified treatment: oral pan-JAK inhibitor, 5-10 mg twice daily. This specimen was CD4+ T cells sorted from blood, taken at approximately week 34, from a patient treated with tofacitinib. All receptors derive from a human donor with alopecia areata.

The chain links TRBV19 to TRBJ1-2; D call uncertain. Germline V lookup: CDR1 LNHDA, CDR2 SQIVND (reference sequence). Trimming took 3 bases from V and 4 from J, leaving 6 bases between them. The CDR3 runs 12 residues. This CDR3 reads CASSISGYGYTF. The DNA for the CDR3 is TGTGCCAGTAGTATCTCCGGCTATGGCTACACCTTC.

The J gene is TRBJ2-7, the V gene TRBV29-1; tentative D call: TRBD1 (6 bases). The CDR3 has 17 amino acids. The V end was cut by 7 bases, the J end by 2 bases, with 27 bases between. Germline CDR1 is SQVTM and CDR2 is ANQGSEA. In DNA, the CDR3 is TGCAGCGGTGATCGGACAGAACACTTCTATTTGCCCTACGAGCAGTACTTC. This gives the protein CSGDRTEHFYLPYEQYF.

The chain couples TRBV6-1 to TRBJ2-5; TRBD2 might be the D (6 bases). V dropped 2 bases and J dropped 5 bases, with 12 bases sitting between them. The CDR3 sequence is 14 residues long. Germline V gene data show CDR1 as MNHNS and CDR2 as SASEGT. The CDR3 spells CASSERARGETQYF. CDR3 in DNA: TGTGCCAGCAGTGAAAGGGCCCGGGGGGAGACCCAGTACTTC.

The chain recombines TRBV30 with TRBJ2-1; D gene uncertain. This CDR3 is built from 14 residues. Germline loops: CDR1 GTSNPN, CDR2 SVGIG (reference sequence). V lost 2 bases and J 2 bases, leaving 10 bases between the germline ends. CDR3 amino acids: CAWSKGSTYNEQFF. The CDR3 DNA is TGTGCCTGGAGTAAGGGCAGTACCTACAATGAGCAGTTCTTC. The full variable domain, rest sourced from reference TRBV30 and TRBJ2-1, is SQTIHQWPATLVQPVGSPLSLECTVEGTSNPNLYWYRQAAGRGLQLLFYSVGIGQISSEVPQNLSASRPQDRQFILSSKKLLLSDSGFYLCAWSKGSTYNEQFFGPGTRLTVL.

This clone was counted a few times. This chain uses TRBV7-9 with TRBJ1-3; D unclear. The CDR3 has 16 residues. The V and J ends lost 1 base and 0 bases respectively, with 10 bases between them. Germline V gene sequence: CDR1 SEHNR, CDR2 FQNEAQ (reference sequence). The CDR3 DNA is TGTGCCAGCAGCTTAGGTCGGAGACACTCTGGAAACACCATATATTTT. This sequence encodes CASSLGRRHSGNTIYF. Drawing the rest from reference TRBV7-9 and TRBJ1-3, the complete variable domain is DTGVSQNPRHKITKRGQNVTFRCDPISEHNRLYWYRQTLGQGPEFLTYFQNEAQLEKSRLLSDRFSAERPKGSFSTLEIQRTEQGDSAMYLCASSLGRRHSGNTIYFGEGSWLTVV.

The chain uses TRBV29-1 and TRBJ1-1; TRBD1 matches at 7 bases. Germline assignment: CDR1 SQVTM and CDR2 ANQGSEA. This CDR3 has 14 amino acids. J lost 1 base, V lost 6 bases, and 8 bases had no gene match. The CDR3: CSVTGRLRNTEAFF. CDR3 in DNA: TGCAGCGTGACAGGGAGATTACGGAACACTGAAGCTTTCTTT.

This clone showed up just a few times. The chain uses TRBV29-1 and TRBJ1-2; D unclear. The CDR3 sequence is 14 residues long. Germline V CDR1 and CDR2: SQVTM, ANQGSEA. V dropped 2 bases and J dropped 0 bases, with 10 bases sitting between them. The DNA for the CDR3 is TGCAGCGTTGAACGGGATTTGACTAACTATGGCTACACCTTC. Encoded protein: CSVERDLTNYGYTF.

The gene calls are TRBV15 and TRBJ2-1, with 9 bases identical to TRBD1. Germline V lookup: CDR1 LNHNV, CDR2 YYDKDF (reference sequence). The CDR3 is 14 amino acids. Unmatched junction bases numbered 6, after V lost 9 bases and J lost 3 bases. CDR3 bases: TGTGCCACGCGCGGACAGGGGATCTACAATGAGCAGTTCTTC. Its translation: CATRGQGIYNEQFF.

This clone was detected only once. The V call is TRBV5-4, the J call TRBJ1-2, with D perhaps TRBD1 (6 bases). Between the trimmed V and J ends, which lost 4 bases and 7 bases, there was a span of 20 bases. The germline CDR1 and CDR2 sequences are SGHNT and YYREEE (reference sequence). The CDR3 runs 15 residues. The CDR3 reads CASSLQQGTLVGYTF. DNA of the CDR3: TGTGCCAGCAGCCTGCAGCAGGGGACCCTTGTTGGCTACACCTTC.